The 8 T cell receptor beta chains in this list originate from one sample, sequenced in a study of CD8 T cells in ankylosing spondylitis. Each CDR3 protein gets one entry after TCRdb re-called the 5' RACE reads with MiXCR. The table lists 150,000 to 200,000 distinct CDR3 sequences, 9.5% to 15% of them singletons. Material for sequencing was blood, either unsorted or a sorted T cell fraction (not recorded which). The receptors were gathered from a male donor with ankylosing spondylitis or in good health (not recorded which).

The chain joins TRBV4-2 to TRBJ2-7; 8 bases fit TRBD2. The CDR3 consists of 14 residues. The germline V gene encodes CDR1 LGHNA and CDR2 YNFKEQ. Germline trimming cut 0 bases from V and 2 bases from J; bases unmatched to any gene: 0. CDR3 in amino acids: CASSQELAAYEQYF. The CDR3 DNA reads TGTGCCAGCAGCCAAGAACTAGCGGCCTACGAGCAGTACTTC.

The chain combines TRBV7-8 with TRBJ2-5, with D possibly called TRBD1 or TRBD2 (7 bases each). The CDR3 is 18 residues long. V dropped 2 bases and J dropped 5 bases, with 24 bases sitting between them. Germline V lookup: CDR1 SGHVS, CDR2 FQNEAQ. CDR3 sequence (DNA): TGTGCCAGCAGCTTATCCCTTAAGGGGGCGGGGGCGTGGGAGACCCAGTACTTC. Translation gives CASSLSLKGAGAWETQYF.

The V and J genes are TRBV4-2 and TRBJ1-4; 8 nucleotides match TRBD1. This CDR3 is 15 amino acids long. V gave up 1 base and J gave up 5 bases; unmatched junction bases: 3. Germline CDR1 LGHNA, CDR2 YNFKEQ. CDR3 in DNA: TGTGCCAGCAGCCAAGGGACAGGGAGGAATGAAAAACTGTTTTTT. Translated, it gives CASSQGTGRNEKLFF.

The V and J genes are TRBV18 and TRBJ2-1, with TRBD1 matching 10 bases. The CDR3 is 17 residues long. The germline V gene has CDR1 KGHSH and CDR2 LQKENI. Germline trimming cut 0 bases from V and 5 bases from J; bases unmatched to any gene: 7. Written as DNA, the CDR3 is TGTGCCAGCTCACCACCTTACGGGACAGGGGCTAACAATGAGCAGTTCTTC. Translation gives CASSPPYGTGANNEQFF.

The sample holds a few counts of this clonotype. The gene calls are TRBV4-1 and TRBJ2-7; the D is unclear. CDR1 is MGHRA, CDR2 YSYEKL, per germline. The CDR3 contains 13 residues. Trimming cost V 0 bases and J 1 base, with 4 bases left between them. The CDR3 spells CASSQELSYEQYF. The CDR3 region has the DNA TGCGCCAGCAGCCAAGAACTTTCCTACGAGCAGTACTTC.

This clonotype was recorded a few times. The chain recombines TRBV29-1 with TRBJ2-7, with D maybe TRBD2 (5 bases). The germline CDR1 and CDR2 sequences are SQVTM and ANQGSEA. The CDR3 has 16 residues. V lost 7 bases to trimming and J lost 4 bases, with 26 bases between them. CDR3 in amino acids: CSASLVRTGRGYEQYF. Written as DNA, the CDR3 is TGCAGCGCCAGCCTAGTCCGGACCGGCCGAGGGTACGAGCAGTACTTC.

The chain has TRBV9 and TRBJ2-7; 7 bases map to TRBD2. Per germline, CDR1 SGDLS and CDR2 YYNGEE. With 3 bases clipped from V and 3 bases from J, the junction kept 6 bases outside the gene matches. CDR3 length: 14 residues. The CDR3 loop reads CASSAGTSDYEQYF. CDR3 coding DNA: TGTGCCAGCAGCGCAGGAACTAGCGACTACGAGCAGTACTTC. Drawing the rest from reference TRBV9 and TRBJ2-7, the complete variable domain is DSGVTQTPKHLITATGQRVTLRCSPRSGDLSVYWYQQSLDQGLQFLIQYYNGEERAKGNILERFSAQQFPDLHSELNLSSLELGDSALYFCASSAGTSDYEQYFGPGTRLTVT.

This clonotype was found a few times. V and J are TRBV27 and TRBJ1-5; D is perhaps TRBD1 (5 bases). From germline, CDR1 is MNHEY and CDR2 SMNVEV (reference sequence). The CDR3 is 14 residues long. Trimming stripped 10 bases from V and 2 bases from J, with 15 bases between. The CDR3 loop is CATSKAGGNQPQHF. As DNA, the CDR3 is TGTGCCACCTCCAAAGCGGGGGGCAATCAGCCCCAGCATTTT.